This TCR beta chain was recovered during a study of radiotherapy plus CTLA-4 blockade in lung cancer. The overall study: Objective response rate was over 15%; disease control rate, under 35%.

Concerning this clone itself: The antigen is unknown.

The study, taken as a whole, reports: With interferon-beta, early dynamics of blood T cell clones were reported to best predict response.

The repertoire was sequenced with immunoSEQ multiplex PCR; TCRdb's copy has only in-frame clones and lacks some. The table includes under 65,000 clones, roughly 80% detected once. Germline V CDR1 and CDR2: MNHNS, SASEGT. The CDR3 runs 11 residues. Trimming removed 1 base from V and 7 bases from J, with 5 bases in between. This TCR was sampled from a human donor with non-small cell lung cancer who had a complete response to radiotherapy plus ipilimumab. This specimen consisted of peripheral blood, obtained from a patient treated with radiotherapy plus ipilimumab. The rearrangement uses TRBV6-1 and TRBJ2-7, with a weak D call TRBD1 (5 bases). The CDR3 loop reads CASSEGTEQYF. Here the CDR3 DNA reads TGTGCCAGCAGTGAAGGGACAGAGCAGTACTTC.